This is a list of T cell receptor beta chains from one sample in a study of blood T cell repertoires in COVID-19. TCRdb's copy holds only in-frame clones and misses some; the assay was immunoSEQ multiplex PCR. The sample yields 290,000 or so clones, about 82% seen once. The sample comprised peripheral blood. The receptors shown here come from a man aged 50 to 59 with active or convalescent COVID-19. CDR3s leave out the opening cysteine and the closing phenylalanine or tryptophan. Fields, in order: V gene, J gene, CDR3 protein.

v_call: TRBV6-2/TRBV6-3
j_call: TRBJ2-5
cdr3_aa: ASSYGTSGTETQY

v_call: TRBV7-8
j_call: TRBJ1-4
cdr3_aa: ASSPPPGGYEKLF

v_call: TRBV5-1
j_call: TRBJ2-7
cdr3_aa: ASSPSIGLTGLEQY

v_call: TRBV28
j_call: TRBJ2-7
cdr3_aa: ASSRHHYEQY

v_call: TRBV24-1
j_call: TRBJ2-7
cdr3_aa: ATSDSRGSSEQY

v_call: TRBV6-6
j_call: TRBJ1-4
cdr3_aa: ASSSWGPGEKLF

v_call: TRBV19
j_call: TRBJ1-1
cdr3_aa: ASSRGAGNTEAF

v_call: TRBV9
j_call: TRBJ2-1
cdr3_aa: ASTSSGNNEQF

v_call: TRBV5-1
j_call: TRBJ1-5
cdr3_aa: ASSRTGNQPQH

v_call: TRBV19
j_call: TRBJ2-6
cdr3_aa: ASRSTGELGSGANVLT

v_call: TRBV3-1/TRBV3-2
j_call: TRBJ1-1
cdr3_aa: ASGTENTEAF

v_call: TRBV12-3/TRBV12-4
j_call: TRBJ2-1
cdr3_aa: ASSLGYQNEQF

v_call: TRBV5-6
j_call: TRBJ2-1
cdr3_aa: ASSYVHGRAEQF

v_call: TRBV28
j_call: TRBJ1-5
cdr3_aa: ASSSLRGPGGPQH

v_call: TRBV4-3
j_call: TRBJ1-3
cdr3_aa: ASSQELGLTSGNTIY

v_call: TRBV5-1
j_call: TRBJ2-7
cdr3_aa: ASSKLAAYEQY

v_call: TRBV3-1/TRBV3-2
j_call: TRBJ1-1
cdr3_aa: ASSQGVTGNTEAF

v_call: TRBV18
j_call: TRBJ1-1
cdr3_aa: ASSPTEGDTEAF

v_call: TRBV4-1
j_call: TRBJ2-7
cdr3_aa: ASSQPGGPSYEQY

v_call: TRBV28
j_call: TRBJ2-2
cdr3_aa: ASNVLNTGELF

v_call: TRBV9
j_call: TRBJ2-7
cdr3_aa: ASSLGSGNPAYEQY

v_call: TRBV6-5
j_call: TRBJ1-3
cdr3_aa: ASSYRGLREDTIY

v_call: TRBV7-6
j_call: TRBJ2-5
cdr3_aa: ASSLGAPQETQY

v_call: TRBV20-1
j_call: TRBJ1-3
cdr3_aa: SGNQGNTIY

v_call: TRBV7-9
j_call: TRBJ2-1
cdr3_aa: ASSGPGLAGNNEQF

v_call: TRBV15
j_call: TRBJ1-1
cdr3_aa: ATSRDIGGLGTEAF

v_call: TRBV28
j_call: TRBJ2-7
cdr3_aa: ASTVGTSGYEQY

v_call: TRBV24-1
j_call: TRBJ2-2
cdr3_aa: ATSDLLGKTGELF

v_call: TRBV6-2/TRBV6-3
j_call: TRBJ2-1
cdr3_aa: ASTPGGAGGNNEQF

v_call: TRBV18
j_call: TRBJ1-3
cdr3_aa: ASSPPTVSGNTIY

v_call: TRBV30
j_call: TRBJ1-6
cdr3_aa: AWSRGGTRNSPLH

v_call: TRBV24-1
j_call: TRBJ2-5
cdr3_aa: ATSAMGGAQY

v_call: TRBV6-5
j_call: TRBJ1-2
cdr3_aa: ASSYTGSYGYT

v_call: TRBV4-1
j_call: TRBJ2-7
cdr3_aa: ASSQIVEYEQY

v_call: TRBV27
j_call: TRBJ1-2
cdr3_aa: ASTGTGDPGSNYGYT

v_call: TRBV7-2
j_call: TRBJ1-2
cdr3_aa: ASSSQGYGYT

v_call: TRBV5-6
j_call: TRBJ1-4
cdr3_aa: ASSLAGTILNEKLF

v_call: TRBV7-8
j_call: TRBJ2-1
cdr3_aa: ASSLARVAGDHEQF

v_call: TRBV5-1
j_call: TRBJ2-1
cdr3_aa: ASSFELAGQSEQF

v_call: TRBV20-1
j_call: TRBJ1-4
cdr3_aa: SASRRFNEKLF

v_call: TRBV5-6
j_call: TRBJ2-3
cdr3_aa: ASSWAGTGSGTDTQY

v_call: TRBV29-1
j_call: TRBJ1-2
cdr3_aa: SVGKGGAYGYT

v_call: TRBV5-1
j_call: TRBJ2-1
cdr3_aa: ASRQGTGIYNEQF

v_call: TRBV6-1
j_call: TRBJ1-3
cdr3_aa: ASSEVAASGNTIY

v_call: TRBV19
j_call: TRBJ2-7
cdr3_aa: ASTIGAQGSYEQY

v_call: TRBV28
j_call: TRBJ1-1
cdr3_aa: ASSSPTVKANTEAF

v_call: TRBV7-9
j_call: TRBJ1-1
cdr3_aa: ASSPGQAYPEAF

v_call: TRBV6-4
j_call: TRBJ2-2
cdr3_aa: ASSDSGGNTGELF

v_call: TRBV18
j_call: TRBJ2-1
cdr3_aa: ASSPSSGNDEQF